A selection of T cell receptor beta chains follows, all from one sample in a study of Graves' ophthalmopathy and Graves' hyperthyroidism. TCRdb fed the multiplex PCR reads into MiXCR, producing one record per CDR3 protein. The sample has 560,000 or so distinct CDR3 sequences, less than 45% seen once. The specimen sequenced was peripheral blood or thyroid tissue (not recorded which). The receptors were gathered from an adult man with Graves' hyperthyroidism. The CDR3 runs from the conserved cysteine through the conserved F or W. Fields, in order: V gene, D gene, clone size, J gene, CDR3 length, CDR3 DNA, CDR3 protein. The D gene is left open where the match is weak. For some rows the clone size is stated as once, few or many, or as a class when expanded; others skip it.

TRBV10-3	.	few	TRBJ2-7	14	TGTGCCATCAGTGCCCAGACTAGCTCCTACGAGCAGTACTTC	CAISAQTSSYEQYF
TRBV7-2	.	.	TRBJ2-7	15	TGTGCCAGCAGCGCCATGGAGGGTCGGACCGGGGAGCAGTACTTC	CASSAMEGRTGEQYF
TRBV27	.	few	TRBJ1-5	16	TGTGCCAGCAGTTTTCGGGAGTTATATAGCAATCAGCCCCAGCATTTT	CASSFRELYSNQPQHF
TRBV7-9	.	.	TRBJ2-5	15	TGTGCCAGCAGCTTGTCTCAGGGCCCAGGGGAGACCCAGTACTTC	CASSLSQGPGETQYF
TRBV5-4	TRBD2	.	TRBJ2-7	14	TGTGCCAGCAGCTTTCCAGCGGGAGTTAGCGAGCAGTACTTC	CASSFPAGVSEQYF
TRBV2	.	.	TRBJ2-7	16	TGTGCCAGCAGTGAATCTCGGCTAGCGAACTCCTACGAGCAGTACTTC	CASSESRLANSYEQYF
TRBV10-1	.	.	TRBJ2-2	17	TGCGCCAGCAGTGAGTCCAGGCCGGCAGGAAACACCGGGGAGCTGTTTTTT	CASSESRPAGNTGELFF
TRBV2	TRBD2	.	TRBJ2-5	15	TGTGCCAGCCGTGGACTAGCGGGGAGCCAAGAGACCCAGTACTTC	CASRGLAGSQETQYF
TRBV29-1	.	.	TRBJ2-2	10	TGCAGCTTCGGACCCGGGGAGCTGTTTTTT	CSFGPGELFF
TRBV24-1	.	.	TRBJ2-7	16	TGTGCCACCAGTGACCCGGATAGCGGTACTCCTAACGAGCAGTACTTC	CATSDPDSGTPNEQYF
TRBV12-5	TRBD1	many	TRBJ2-5	15	TGTGCTAGTGGCATCGGACAGGGGCGGAGGGAGACCCAGTACTTC	CASGIGQGRRETQYF
TRBV7-6	.	.	TRBJ2-1	13	TGTGCCAGCAGCCTCGGGAGTGTCAATGAGCAGTTCTTC	CASSLGSVNEQFF
TRBV11-2	TRBD2	many	TRBJ2-7	14	TGTGCCAGCAGCTTAGTCGGGGGGTCGGGAGAGCAGTACTTC	CASSLVGGSGEQYF
TRBV20-1	.	.	TRBJ1-2	13	TGCAGTGCTACCCCCGGGAATAACTATGGCTACACCTTC	CSATPGNNYGYTF
TRBV6-6	.	many	TRBJ2-7	13	TGTGCCAGCAGTCTACAGAGTAACTACGAGCAGTACTTC	CASSLQSNYEQYF
TRBV6-5	.	many	TRBJ1-5	14	TGTGCCAGCAGTTACATTCAAGGGGATCAGCCCCAGCATTTT	CASSYIQGDQPQHF
TRBV4-2	TRBD1	.	TRBJ2-7	15	TGTGCCAGCAGCCTCAGGACAGGGAATACCTACGAGCAGTACTTC	CASSLRTGNTYEQYF
TRBV24-1	.	once	TRBJ2-5	14	TGTGCCACCAGTTTAGGTGGGCTGCAAGAGACCCAGTACTTC	CATSLGGLQETQYF
TRBV6-6	.	many	TRBJ1-5	15	TGTGCCAGCAGTTACGGTCAGGGTCTCAATCAGCCCCAGCATTTT	CASSYGQGLNQPQHF
TRBV4-2	.	few	TRBJ1-4	16	TGTGCCAGCAGCCAAGCGGTGGGCGACTCTAATGAAAAACTGTTTTTT	CASSQAVGDSNEKLFF
TRBV20-1	.	many	TRBJ2-5	13	TGCAGTGCTACCGAAGGCCTCCAAGAGACCCAGTACTTC	CSATEGLQETQYF
TRBV29-1	.	.	TRBJ2-1	13	TGTGCCAGCAGGGGGGTGGGTAACAATGAGCAGTTCTTC	CASRGVGNNEQFF
TRBV29-1	.	once	TRBJ1-1	14	TGCAGCGTTGCAGGGTTAGGGGTGAACACTGAAGCTTTCTTT	CSVAGLGVNTEAFF
TRBV5-1	TRBD1	many	TRBJ1-2	14	TGCGCCAGCAGCTTGGGGACAGGGCCAGATGGCTACACCTTC	CASSLGTGPDGYTF
TRBV2	.	many	TRBJ1-1	14	TGTGCCAGCAGTGTGCTGGGTTTTGGGACTGAAGCTTTCTTT	CASSVLGFGTEAFF
TRBV28	TRBD1	many	TRBJ1-4	15	TGTGCCAGCAGTTCGCAGACAGGGGGATCAGAAAAACTGTTTTTT	CASSSQTGGSEKLFF
TRBV6-5	.	many	TRBJ1-2	12	TGTGCCAGCAGTTGGGACGAGGAGGGCTACACCTTC	CASSWDEEGYTF
TRBV20-1	.	many	TRBJ2-7	14	TGCAGTGCTCCAAGGGGTATGGTAGGCTACGAGCAGTACTTC	CSAPRGMVGYEQYF
TRBV9	TRBD1	.	TRBJ1-2	14	TGTGCCAGCAGCGTAACAGGGGGTTTGGATGGCTACACCTTC	CASSVTGGLDGYTF
TRBV5-6	TRBD1	many	TRBJ1-2	14	TGTGCCAGCAGCCATAAGCAGGGGGCGTGGGGCTACACCTTC	CASSHKQGAWGYTF
TRBV24-1	.	few	TRBJ1-5	13	TGTGCCACCAGCAGGGCTAGCAATCAGCCCCAGCATTTT	CATSRASNQPQHF
TRBV30	.	few	TRBJ1-1	12	TGTGCCTGGAGTGTACAAGGGACTGAAGCTTTCTTT	CAWSVQGTEAFF
TRBV20-1	.	.	TRBJ2-3	15	TGCAGTGCTGGGGACGCCATAATGGGCACAGATACGCAGTATTTT	CSAGDAIMGTDTQYF
TRBV30	TRBD1	few	TRBJ1-2	13	TGTGCCTGGGGGACAGAAGCTAACTATGGCTACACCTTC	CAWGTEANYGYTF
TRBV27	.	.	TRBJ1-6	13	TGTGCCAGCAGTTTACCAGGGGCTTCACCCCTCCACTTT	CASSLPGASPLHF
TRBV6-1	TRBD1	.	TRBJ1-6	15	TGTGCCAGCAGTGACGGTGGGACAGGGGGTTCACCCCTCCACTTT	CASSDGGTGGSPLHF
TRBV6-1	.	few	TRBJ1-6	15	TGTGCCAGCAGGGCTCCGGGACCCTCTAATTCACCCCTCCACTTT	CASRAPGPSNSPLHF
TRBV2	TRBD1	many	TRBJ1-2	14	TGTGCCAGCAGCCAAAGACAGGGAGCCTATGGCTACACCTTC	CASSQRQGAYGYTF
TRBV19	TRBD2	many	TRBJ2-7	14	TGTGCCAGTAGCCCTCGACTAGCGGGAGGTGAGCAGTACTTC	CASSPRLAGGEQYF
TRBV10-3	TRBD1	once	TRBJ1-6	20	TGTGCCATCAGTGGTCGGGACAGGGGGCAAAGAGGCTCCTATAATTCACCCCTCCACTTT	CAISGRDRGQRGSYNSPLHF
TRBV9	.	many	TRBJ2-5	16	TGTGCCAGCAGCTCCTCGCTAAACGCGGGACAAGAGACCCAGTACTTC	CASSSSLNAGQETQYF
TRBV6-6	TRBD2	.	TRBJ2-1	15	TGTGCCATCTTACTCCGACTAGCGGGGGGTAATGAGCAGTTCTTC	CAILLRLAGGNEQFF
TRBV6-5	.	many	TRBJ1-2	14	TGTGCCAGCACCCAACTGGGGGGTATCAGAGGCTACACCTTC	CASTQLGGIRGYTF
TRBV10-1	.	many	TRBJ2-2	14	TGCGCCAGCAGTGAGTCGCCAGCTGGCGGGGAGCTGTTTTTT	CASSESPAGGELFF
TRBV2	.	few	TRBJ2-2	14	TGTGCCAGCAGTGTTCAGGGAAACACCGGGGAGCTGTTTTTT	CASSVQGNTGELFF
TRBV7-2	TRBD1	.	TRBJ2-7	15	TGTGCCAGCAGCCGTACCGGGACAGGGGTCATCGAGCAGTACTTC	CASSRTGTGVIEQYF
TRBV6-5	.	many	TRBJ1-1	14	TGTGCCAGCAGTCCGACCGCGGGGGCTAATGAAGCTTTCTTT	CASSPTAGANEAFF
TRBV7-8	.	many	TRBJ1-3	14	TGTGCCAGCAGCTTATTTGAGTGGGGAAACACCATATATTTT	CASSLFEWGNTIYF
TRBV7-8	.	many	TRBJ1-2	13	TGTGCCAGCAGCAGGGTGGAGGGTGTTGGCTACACCTTC	CASSRVEGVGYTF
TRBV2	.	many	TRBJ2-5	14	TGTGCCAGCATCGAGGGGCTCCCTGGAGAGACCCAGTACTTC	CASIEGLPGETQYF
TRBV6-2/TRBV6-3	TRBD1	once	TRBJ1-5	16	TGTGCCAGCAATCCCCGACAGGGCCTGAGCAATCAGCCCCAGCATTTT	CASNPRQGLSNQPQHF
TRBV15	.	.	TRBJ2-5	19	TGTGCCACCAGCAGAGATCCTACGCTGGGGGCGGGAGCCCTGGAGACCCAGTACTTC	CATSRDPTLGAGALETQYF
TRBV29-1	.	.	TRBJ2-2	11	TGCAGCGTTGAAGTGAGAGGGGAGCTGTTTTTT	CSVEVRGELFF
TRBV7-9	.	many	TRBJ2-2	14	TGTGCCAGCAGCTTAGACACAGAAACCGGGGAGCTGTTTTTT	CASSLDTETGELFF